This T cell receptor (beta chain) was captured by sequencing in a study of blood T cell repertoires in COVID-19. Profiling relied on immunoSEQ multiplex PCR, and the TCRdb table lists in-frame clones only, not all of them. Of approximately 82,000 clones listed, around 88% are singletons. Germline V gives CDR1 SGHDT, CDR2 YYEEEE. The V segment lost 3 bases and the J segment 11 bases; nucleotides outside the gene matches: 3. The length of the CDR3 is 12 residues. This clone was counted a few times. J is TRBJ1-4 and V is TRBV5-6; 8 bases are shared with TRBD1. Material: peripheral blood. This TCR was sampled from a woman aged 55-69 years with acute or convalescent COVID-19. This chain's CDR3 is CASSYGDRKLFF. The CDR3 DNA sequence: TGTGCCAGCAGCTACGGGGACAGGAAACTGTTTTTT.